The clone carrying this TCR beta chain was found once. Assay: immunoSEQ multiplex PCR; the TCRdb copy retains only in-frame clones and omits some. The sample lists about 260,000 clones; less than 95% were seen once. This record belongs to a study of cytomegalovirus exposure and HLA in healthy donors. Background on the study: The roughly 120 validation repertoires matched the roughly 700 first-cohort repertoires in platform, a later analysis reported.

The CDR3 contains 13 residues. Looked up from germline, CDR1 is SGHRS and CDR2 is YFSETQ. Trimming removed 2 bases from V and 5 bases from J, with 10 bases in between. The chain joins TRBV5-1 to TRBJ1-1; no definite D call. Specimen: PBMCs. This clonotype originated in a woman in her 30s in good health and CMV-seronegative. CDR3 loop: CASSFVRGTEAFF. CDR3 in DNA: TGCGCCAGCAGCTTTGTGCGAGGAACTGAAGCTTTCTTT.